These 10 T cell receptor beta chains were all obtained from the same sample, sequenced in a study of identical twins. MiXCR was run by TCRdb on the 5' RACE reads, yielding one entry per CDR3 protein. This sample carries more than 1.5 million distinct CDR3 sequences, about 30% of them seen once, and the ten largest clones take over 0.25%. Source material: cord blood. These receptors all come from a newborn girl in good health.

This chain uses TRBV25-1 with TRBJ2-1; the D is unclear. CDR1 MGHDK and CDR2 SYGVNS come from the germline V gene. The V end lost 1 base, the J end lost 3 bases, and 7 bases lay between the germline ends. This CDR3 is 14 amino acids long. DNA of the CDR3: TGTGCCAGCAGTGAATTGCGGAACTACAATGAGCAGTTCTTC. It specifies CASSELRNYNEQFF.

This clonotype came up a few times. The chain combines TRBV20-1 with TRBJ2-3, with 7 bases aligning to TRBD1. V shed 5 bases and J 1 base; nucleotides not matched to a gene: 6. CDR1 and CDR2 from the germline V gene are DFQATT and SNEGSKA (reference sequence). The CDR3 is 14 amino acids. CDR3 sequence (DNA): TGCAGTGCTTCGTCCGGGACAGGCACAGATACGCAGTATTTT. Its protein is CSASSGTGTDTQYF.

This clonotype was seen at least ten times. V usage is TRBV6-5 and J usage is TRBJ1-1; D uncertain. The germline V and J ends were trimmed by 0 bases and 1 base, with 6 bases remaining between them. The CDR3 covers 14 residues. CDR1 MNHEY and CDR2 SVGAGI come from the germline V gene. The CDR3 protein is CASSYSRQNTEAFF. CDR3 DNA sequence: TGTGCCAGCAGTTACTCGAGACAGAACACTGAAGCTTTCTTT.

V gene TRBV7-2 combines with J gene TRBJ2-4, with 10 bases matching TRBD2. CDR1 is SGHTA and CDR2 is FQGNSA in the germline V gene. The CDR3 is 15 residues long. Losses at the gene ends were 0 bases for V and 8 bases for J; bases not matched to a gene: 4. The CDR3 DNA is TGTGCCAGCAGCTTAGCTCAGCGGGGGGGCTACATTCAGTACTTC. Protein product: CASSLAQRGGYIQYF.

The chain joins TRBV6-6 to TRBJ2-5; D gene unclear. Per the germline V gene, CDR1 is MNHNY and CDR2 is SVGAGI (reference sequence). Trimming removed 4 bases from V and 7 bases from J, with 19 bases in between. The CDR3 covers 15 residues. CDR3 sequence (DNA): TGTGCCAGCAGTTCCGCTGGGCAGAGAATGGGGACCCAGTACTTC. Translating it yields CASSSAGQRMGTQYF.

There are a few counts of this clonotype. The chain combines TRBV27 with TRBJ1-2, with a tentative D call TRBD1 (6 bases). Germline CDR1 reads MNHEY; CDR2 reads SMNVEV (reference sequence). Trimming stripped 6 bases from V and 1 base from J, with 15 bases between. The length of the CDR3 is 15 residues. The CDR3 DNA reads TGTGCCAGCAGCCGCGGGGGCAGCGTTAACTATGGCTACACCTTC. This encodes CASSRGGSVNYGYTF.

The gene calls are TRBV9 and TRBJ2-2, with 9 bases fitting TRBD1. The CDR3 consists of 14 residues. Germline V gives CDR1 SGDLS, CDR2 YYNGEE. Trimming cost V 4 bases and J 6 bases; bases outside gene matches: 4. Here the CDR3 reads CASSPRQGAGELFF. CDR3 DNA sequence: TGTGCCAGCAGCCCCCGACAGGGGGCCGGGGAGCTGTTTTTT.

The CDR3 DNA reads as TGTGCCAGCAGCGGCAGGACAGGGAATGAAAAACTGTTTTTT. This translates into CASSGRTGNEKLFF. The genes are TRBV9 and TRBJ1-4; TRBD1 matches 8 bases. The germline CDR1 and CDR2 sequences are SGDLS and YYNGEE. V lost 3 bases and J lost 5; bases outside the gene matches: 3. This CDR3 is built from 14 residues.

In the case of this clonotype: Germline and junction disagree at one end, which may indicate a read error. CDR3 amino acids: CASSLAVRAYERYF. The CDR3 region has the DNA TGTGCCAGCAGTTTAGCGGTCAGGGCCTACGAGCGGTACTTC. This chain joins TRBV12-3 or TRBV12-4 and TRBJ2-7; perhaps TRBD1 as D (5 bases). The CDR3 is 14 residues long.

This clonotype was detected a few times. This chain links TRBV3-1 with TRBJ2-3; a weak D match, TRBD2 (6 bases). The CDR3 is made up of 16 amino acids. CDR1 is LGHDT and CDR2 is YNNKEL in the germline V gene (reference sequence). The germline V and J ends were trimmed by 1 base and 5 bases, with 16 bases remaining between them. CDR3 sequence: CASSQGLELYKDTQYF. Written as DNA, the CDR3 is TGTGCCAGCAGCCAAGGACTAGAGCTTTATAAAGATACGCAGTATTTT.